These 18 T cell receptor beta chains share one sample of origin, sequenced in a study of cytomegalovirus exposure and HLA in healthy donors. The PCR contained 60 Vbeta and 13 Jbeta primers. Generated by immunoSEQ multiplex PCR, the TCRdb table keeps only in-frame clones and is missing some. The sample has under 200,000 clones; 70% to 80% are singletons. Sequenced input: PBMCs. The receptor source for this set is a woman aged 25-40 years in good health and CMV-seropositive.

The rearrangement uses TRBV12-5 and TRBJ1-6; D is perhaps TRBD1 (5 bases). Per germline, CDR1 LGHNT and CDR2 FRNRAP. Between the trimmed V and J ends, which lost 7 bases and 9 bases, there was a span of 16 bases. This CDR3 contains 14 residues. CDR3: CASVPRVRVSPLHF. CDR3 DNA: TGTGCTAGTGTCCCCCGCGTCAGGGTTTCACCCCTCCACTTT.

The chain has TRBV5-6 and TRBJ2-7; weak D call: TRBD2 (5 bases). Germline CDR1 SGHDT, CDR2 YYEEEE. The CDR3 consists of 15 residues. Trimming cost V 2 bases and J 3 bases, with 15 bases left between them. As DNA, the CDR3 is TGTGCCAGCAGCTTCTTGAACGCCGCGGGCTACGAGCAGTACTTC. The encoded protein is CASSFLNAAGYEQYF. Using reference TRBV5-6 and TRBJ2-7 for the parts outside the CDR3, the full variable domain is DAGVTQSPTHLIKTRGQQVTLRCSPKSGHDTVSWYQQALGQGPQFIFQYYEEEERQRGNFPDRFSGHQFPNYSSELNVNALLLGDSALYLCASSFLNAAGYEQYFGPGTRLTVT.

CDR3 sequence: CSVMDREDTEAFF. The CDR3 nucleotides read TGCAGCGTTATGGACAGGGAAGACACTGAAGCTTTCTTT. This chain joins TRBV29-1 and TRBJ1-1; 8 bases are a match to TRBD1. V trimming: 5 bases; J trimming: 3 bases; junction bases outside the gene matches: 5. The CDR3 length is 13 residues. Germline assignment: CDR1 SQVTM and CDR2 ANQGSEA.

The rearrangement joins TRBV4-3 to TRBJ2-3; the match to TRBD2 covers 13 bases. Germline CDR1 reads LGHNA; CDR2 reads YSLEER. After removal of 0 bases from V and 4 bases from J, the junction contained 7 bases not matched to a gene. The CDR3 has 18 residues. Here the CDR3 reads CASSQEAIGLAGADTQYF. DNA for the CDR3: TGCGCCAGCAGCCAAGAGGCTATAGGACTAGCGGGGGCAGATACGCAGTATTTT.

This chain links TRBV5-1 with TRBJ2-3; perhaps TRBD2 as D (5 bases). The CDR3 contains 14 residues. Germline V gene data show CDR1 as SGHRS and CDR2 as YFSETQ. Between the trimmed V and J ends, which lost 1 base and 6 bases, there was a span of 12 bases. The CDR3, as DNA: TGCGCCAGCAGCTTGAGGCCAACGGGGGATACGCAGTATTTT. Its protein product is CASSLRPTGDTQYF.

The chain has TRBV6-1 and TRBJ1-2, with D maybe TRBD1 (6 bases). The CDR3 is 14 amino acids. Trimming cost V 6 bases and J 6 bases, with 17 bases left between them. CDR1 and CDR2 (germline): MNHNS, SASEGT. CDR3 in amino acids: CASSQVGGADGYTF. CDR3 sequence (DNA): TGTGCCAGCAGCCAGGTGGGGGGGGCGGATGGCTACACCTTC.

Notes on this clone: This CDR3 is also generated by other DNA sequences in the sample. The chain combines TRBV5-1 with TRBJ1-3; TRBD1 matches 7 bases. Germline lookup yields CDR1 SGHRS and CDR2 YFSETQ. The CDR3 totals 14 residues. With V trimmed by 2 bases and J by 2 bases, 1 base remained unmatched. DNA of the CDR3: TGCGCCAGCAGCTTAGGGACAGCTGGAAACACCATATATTTT. It specifies CASSLGTAGNTIYF. Combining the CDR3 with reference TRBV5-1 and TRBJ1-3 gives the whole variable domain KAGVTQTPRYLIKTRGQQVTLSCSPISGHRSVSWYQQTPGQGLQFLFEYFSETQRNKGNFPGRFSGRQFSNSRSEMNVSTLELGDSALYLCASSLGTAGNTIYFGEGSWLTVV.

The rearrangement joins TRBV10-3 to TRBJ2-3; TRBD2 matches 9 bases. This CDR3 is built from 15 residues. V lost 4 bases and J lost 4; bases outside the gene matches: 6. Germline assignment: CDR1 ENHRY and CDR2 SYGVKD. This CDR3 is CAISVLAGPPDTQYF. As DNA, the CDR3 is TGTGCCATCAGTGTCCTAGCGGGACCCCCAGATACGCAGTATTTT.

This clone was observed once. The V call is TRBV5-5, the J call TRBJ1-4; TRBD1 agrees at 7 bases. Unmatched junction bases numbered 1, after V lost 0 bases and J lost 5 bases. The CDR3 is 14 residues long. Germline V gene data show CDR1 as SGHKS and CDR2 as YYEKEE (reference sequence). The DNA of the CDR3 is TGTGCCAGCAGCTTGGACAGGGGAAATGAAAAACTGTTTTTT. Translation gives CASSLDRGNEKLFF.

This clone was recorded a few times. The chain is built from TRBV5-1 and TRBJ2-2, with 10 bases aligning to TRBD1. The V and J ends lost 4 bases and 5 bases, in that order; junction bases with no gene match: 2. This CDR3 comprises 14 residues. Per germline, CDR1 SGHRS and CDR2 YFSETQ. The CDR3 DNA sequence: TGCGCCAGCAGCCGGGACAGGGGAACCGGGGAGCTGTTTTTT. It specifies CASSRDRGTGELFF.

This chain uses TRBV19 with TRBJ1-5, with D perhaps TRBD1 (6 bases). V gave up 11 bases and J gave up 0 bases, with 14 bases separating them. The CDR3 runs 14 residues. Germline V gene sequence: CDR1 LNHDA, CDR2 SQIVND (reference sequence). This CDR3 is CASVGGVSNQPQHF. CDR3 in DNA: TGTGCCTCAGTAGGGGGGGTTAGCAATCAGCCCCAGCATTTT.

The chain links TRBV4-1 to TRBJ2-5, with 9 nucleotides matching TRBD2. This CDR3 has 15 amino acids. The germline CDR1 and CDR2 sequences are MGHRA and YSYEKL. With V trimmed by 3 bases and J by 3 bases, 5 bases remained unmatched. The CDR3 loop reads CASSQERTSEETQYF. The CDR3 DNA reads as TGCGCCAGCAGCCAGGAGCGGACTAGCGAAGAGACCCAGTACTTC.

The chain uses TRBV6-6 and TRBJ1-2, with a tentative D call TRBD1 (5 bases). Trimming removed 5 bases from V and 3 bases from J, with 16 bases in between. The germline gives CDR1 MNHNY, CDR2 SVGAGI (reference sequence). The CDR3 spans 15 residues. The CDR3 bases are TGTGCCAGCAGTCAGACTAGGGACGGTGACTATGGCTACACCTTC. Protein: CASSQTRDGDYGYTF.

The chain employs TRBV9 and TRBJ2-2, with 12 bases aligning to TRBD2. The CDR3 covers 16 residues. The trim removed 4 bases at V and 7 bases at J, leaving 8 bases unmatched. Per germline, CDR1 SGDLS and CDR2 YYNGEE. The CDR3 DNA reads as TGTGCCAGCAGCCCGACTAGCGGGAGATCGGGCGGGGAGCTGTTTTTT. Translating it yields CASSPTSGRSGGELFF.

The genes are TRBV27 and TRBJ2-5; 10 nucleotides line up with TRBD1. The length of the CDR3 is 17 residues. The junction had 17 bases not matched to a gene; V was cut back by 6 bases and J by 7 bases. Germline V lookup: CDR1 MNHEY, CDR2 SMNVEV (reference sequence). The CDR3 here is CASSRAGTGVKQGTQYF. The CDR3, as DNA: TGTGCCAGCAGCAGGGCCGGGACAGGGGTTAAACAGGGGACCCAGTACTTC.

This clone came up a few times. The gene calls are TRBV4-1 and TRBJ2-2; a weak D match, TRBD1 (7 bases). The CDR3 runs to 19 residues. The germline V gene encodes CDR1 MGHRA and CDR2 YSYEKL. The V and J ends lost 1 base and 2 bases respectively, with 20 bases between them. CDR3 in amino acids: CASSQGGAEGATNTGELFF. CDR3 nucleotides: TGCGCCAGCAGCCAAGGGGGAGCGGAGGGGGCTACTAACACCGGGGAGCTGTTTTTT.

CDR3 DNA: TGTGCCTGGAGTACCTTTGGAGATAACTATGGCTACACCTTC. Protein product: CAWSTFGDNYGYTF. This chain connects TRBV30 to TRBJ1-2; D is ambiguous. V lost 2 bases and J 1 base, leaving 11 bases between the germline ends. Germline CDR1 GTSNPN, CDR2 SVGIG (reference sequence). This CDR3 is 14 amino acids long. The complete variable domain, with remaining parts taken from reference TRBV30 and TRBJ1-2, reads SQTIHQWPATLVQPVGSPLSLECTVEGTSNPNLYWYRQAAGRGLQLLFYSVGIGQISSEVPQNLSASRPQDRQFILSSKKLLLSDSGFYLCAWSTFGDNYGYTFGSGTRLTVV.

The genes are TRBV5-4 and TRBJ2-1, with a possible D match to TRBD2 (5 bases). Deletions cut 2 bases from V and 6 bases from J, with 15 bases between. The CDR3 runs 15 residues. Germline CDR1 reads SGHNT; CDR2 reads YYREEE (reference sequence). The CDR3 DNA follows: TGTGCCAGCAGCTTTACTGGCCGAGGGTTCAATGAGCAGTTCTTC. This codes for CASSFTGRGFNEQFF.